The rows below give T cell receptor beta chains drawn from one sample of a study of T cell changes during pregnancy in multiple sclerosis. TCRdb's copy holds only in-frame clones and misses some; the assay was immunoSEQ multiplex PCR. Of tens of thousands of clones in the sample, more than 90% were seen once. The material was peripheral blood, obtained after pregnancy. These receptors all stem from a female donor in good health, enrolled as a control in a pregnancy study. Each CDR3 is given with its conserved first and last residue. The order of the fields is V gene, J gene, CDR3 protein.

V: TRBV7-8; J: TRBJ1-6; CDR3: CASSSLDRVNSPLHF
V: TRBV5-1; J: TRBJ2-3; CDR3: CASSLGVAGGSTDTQYF
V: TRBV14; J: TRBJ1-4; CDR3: CASSQDRGWIEKLFF
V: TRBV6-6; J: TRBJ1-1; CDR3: CASSYDRGMNTEAFF
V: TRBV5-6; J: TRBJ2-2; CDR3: CASSLISGGASGELFF
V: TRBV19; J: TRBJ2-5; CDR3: CASSAPGDVETQYF
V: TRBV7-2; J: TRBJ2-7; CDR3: CASSLAGLEEYF
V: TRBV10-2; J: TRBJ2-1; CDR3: CASTRPGTGGGNEQFF
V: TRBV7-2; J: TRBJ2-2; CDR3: CASSPIGSWGGELFF
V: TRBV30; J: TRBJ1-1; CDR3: CAWSVTQGCTEAFF
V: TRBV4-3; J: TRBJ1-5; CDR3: CASSQDSSYQPQHF
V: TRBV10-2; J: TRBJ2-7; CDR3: CASLTFGTAPYEQYF
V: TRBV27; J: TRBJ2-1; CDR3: CASSLNRENEQFF
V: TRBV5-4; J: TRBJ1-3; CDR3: CASSRTGQGNTIYF
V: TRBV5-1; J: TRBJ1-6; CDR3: CASSLGPPTGGVGSYNSPLHF
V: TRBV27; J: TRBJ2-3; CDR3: CASSRATGGGQYF
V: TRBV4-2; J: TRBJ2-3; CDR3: CASSQDSRGGQEDTQYF
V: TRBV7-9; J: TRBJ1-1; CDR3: CASSLGTSINTEAFF
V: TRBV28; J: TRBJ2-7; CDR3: CASSFPGEQYF
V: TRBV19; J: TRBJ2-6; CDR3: CASSINRSGANVLTF
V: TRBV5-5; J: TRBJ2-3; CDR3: CASSLDPGTTTDTQYF
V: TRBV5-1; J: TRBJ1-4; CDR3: CASSLEGANEKLFF
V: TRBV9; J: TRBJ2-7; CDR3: CASSAVGTGVSEQYF
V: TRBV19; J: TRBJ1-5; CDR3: CASSGEGGPGQPQHF
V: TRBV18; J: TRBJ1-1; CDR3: CASSPGQGNTEAFF
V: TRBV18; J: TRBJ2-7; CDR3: CASSPGQGASYEQYF
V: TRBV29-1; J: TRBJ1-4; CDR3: CSAIGTGDEKLFF
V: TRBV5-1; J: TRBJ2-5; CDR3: CASSPGTGAGQETQYF
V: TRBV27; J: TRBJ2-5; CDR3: CASSFSERGQETQYF
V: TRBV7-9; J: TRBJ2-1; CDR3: CASSLGGPAYNEQFF
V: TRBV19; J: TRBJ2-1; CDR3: CASSNSNNEQFF
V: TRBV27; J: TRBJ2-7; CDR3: CASSLLPGTGYEQYF
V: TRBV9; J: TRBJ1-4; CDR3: CASSATGTGHNEKLFF
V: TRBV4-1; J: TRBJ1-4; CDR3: CASSLRGTILSNEKLFF
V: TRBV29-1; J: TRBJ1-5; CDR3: CSARTGDGQPQHF
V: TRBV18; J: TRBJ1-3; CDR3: CASSPIGDSSGNTIYF
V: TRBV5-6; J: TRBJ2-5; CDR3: CASSPPTGQLKETQYF
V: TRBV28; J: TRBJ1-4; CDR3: CASSFLGQGQEKLFF
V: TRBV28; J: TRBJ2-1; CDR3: CASISGTLHEQFF
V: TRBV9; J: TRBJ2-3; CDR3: CASTGDTDTQYF
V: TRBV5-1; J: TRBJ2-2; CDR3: CASSPGQSGELFF
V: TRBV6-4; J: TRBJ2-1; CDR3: CASSDSAGSYNEQFF
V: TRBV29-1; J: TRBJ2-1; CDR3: CSVDVAGLSYNEQFF
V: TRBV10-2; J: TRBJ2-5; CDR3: CASSEVGLGGSRETQYF
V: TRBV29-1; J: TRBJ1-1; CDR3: CSVVRDGTEAFF
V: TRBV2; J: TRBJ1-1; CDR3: CASSFTQGNTEAFF
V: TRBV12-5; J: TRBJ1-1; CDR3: CASAFHARTEAFF
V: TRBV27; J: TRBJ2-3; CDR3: CASSTRGRDTQYF
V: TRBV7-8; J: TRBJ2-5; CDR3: CASMHYGQGRTQYF
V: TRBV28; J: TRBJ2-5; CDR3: CASSFSPGGDQETQYF